Following are 16 T cell receptor beta chains from one sample sequenced in a study of ipilimumab plus nivolumab after autologous stem cell transplantation. TCRdb keeps only in-frame clones here, not all; method: immunoSEQ multiplex PCR. Of tens of thousands of clones in the sample, over 90% were seen once. The sample was PBMCs, taken in a trial of ipilimumab plus nivolumab as post-transplant consolidation. These receptors all come from a male donor with multiple myeloma.

The chain has TRBV1 and TRBJ1-1; no check of the table's D call, TRBD1, against the DNA was made. TRBV1 is marked as a pseudogene. This CDR3 is built from 16 residues. This CDR3 is CTSSPPPTDMNTEAFF. The CDR3 DNA sequence: TGCACCAGCAGCCCACCGCCGACAGACATGAACACTGAAGCTTTCTTT.

The chain uses TRBV28 and TRBJ2-6; D is unresolved. The CDR3 loop spans 15 amino acids. Trimming stripped 5 bases from V and 2 bases from J, with 10 bases between. CDR1 MDHEN and CDR2 SYDVKM come from the germline V gene. CDR3 amino acids: CASSTRGPGANVLTF. In DNA form, the CDR3 reads TGTGCCAGCAGTACCCGTGGGCCTGGGGCCAACGTCCTGACTTTC.

Note on this clone: The identical CDR3 is also encoded by other nucleotide sequences in the sample. The chain uses TRBV6-1 and TRBJ1-1; TRBD1 agrees at 9 bases. The CDR3 runs to 13 residues. The V gene end was trimmed by 6 bases and the J gene end by 5 bases; junction bases not matched to a gene: 4. Germline assignment: CDR1 MNHNS and CDR2 SASEGT. DNA for the CDR3: TGTGCCAGCAGCTGGACAGGGGAGACTGAAGCTTTCTTT. Protein product: CASSWTGETEAFF.

V and J are TRBV5-1 and TRBJ2-7; tentative D call: TRBD2 (5 bases). Germline CDR1 reads SGHRS; CDR2 reads YFSETQ. This CDR3 comprises 13 residues. Trimming shortened V by 3 bases and J by 1 base, and 8 bases separated the two germline ends. CDR3 nucleotides: TGCGCCAGCAGCTCGGACTTGTCCTACGAGCAGTACTTC. Its protein product is CASSSDLSYEQYF. Looking up the rest from reference TRBV5-1 and TRBJ2-7 gives the full variable domain: KAGVTQTPRYLIKTRGQQVTLSCSPISGHRSVSWYQQTPGQGLQFLFEYFSETQRNKGNFPGRFSGRQFSNSRSEMNVSTLELGDSALYLCASSSDLSYEQYFGPGTRLTVT.

The chain employs TRBV5-4 and TRBJ2-5; D uncertain. The V gene's germline CDR1 is SGHNT and CDR2 YYREEE (reference sequence). This CDR3 contains 14 residues. Trimming left V 0 bases short and J 2 bases short, with 8 bases between. CDR3 protein: CASSLGGPQETQYF. CDR3 in DNA: TGTGCCAGCAGCTTGGGTGGCCCACAAGAGACCCAGTACTTC.

This sequence joins TRBV18 and TRBJ1-2; D is possibly TRBD1 (6 bases). The germline V and J ends were trimmed by 0 bases and 6 bases, with 8 bases remaining between them. The CDR3 is made up of 13 amino acids. Germline CDR1 is KGHSH and CDR2 is LQKENI. DNA of the CDR3: TGTGCCAGCTCACCACCTGGGGGCCATGGCTACACCTTC. Residues: CASSPPGGHGYTF.

This chain links TRBV9 with TRBJ1-4; 8 nucleotides match TRBD1. After removal of 3 bases from V and 8 bases from J, the junction contained 3 bases not matched to a gene. CDR1 is SGDLS and CDR2 is YYNGEE in the germline V gene. The CDR3 consists of 13 residues. CDR3 in amino acids: CASSGRQGEKLFF. The CDR3 region has the DNA TGTGCCAGCAGCGGGAGACAGGGGGAAAAACTGTTTTTT.

The CDR3, as DNA: TGTGCCAGCAGCTTAAGGACAGGTGCTGCCGGGGAGCTGTTTTTT. Translation gives CASSLRTGAAGELFF. The chain carries TRBV7-3 and TRBJ2-2, with 7 bases matching TRBD1. Looked up from germline, CDR1 is SGHTA and CDR2 is FQGTGA. The CDR3 totals 15 residues. V shed 1 base, J shed 6 bases, and the junction held 5 bases outside the gene matches.

This clone appeared a single time. The J gene is TRBJ1-2, the V gene TRBV18; 7 nucleotides agree with TRBD1. Germline V CDR1 and CDR2: KGHSH, LQKENI. This CDR3 spans 16 amino acids. J was trimmed by 4 bases and V by 0 bases; bases with no gene match: 8. CDR3 bases: TGTGCCAGCTCACCACCGGGGACAGCTACCTCCTATGGCTACACCTTC. This translates into CASSPPGTATSYGYTF.

The V call is TRBV4-3, the J call TRBJ2-7, with 12 bases matching TRBD1. The CDR3 is 17 residues long. The V and J ends lost 1 base and 5 bases, in that order; junction bases with no gene match: 9. CDR1 is LGHNA, CDR2 YSLEER, per germline. Here the CDR3 reads CASSQGLAGTGGHEQYF. The DNA of the CDR3 is TGCGCCAGCAGCCAAGGGCTGGCCGGGACAGGGGGCCACGAGCAGTACTTC.

The chain carries TRBV28 and TRBJ2-6; no definite D call. The germline CDR1 and CDR2 sequences are MDHEN and SYDVKM. With 1 base removed from V and 0 bases from J, the gap between germline ends came to 7 bases. The CDR3 has 16 amino acids. Here the CDR3 DNA reads TGTGCCAGCAGTTTATTCCGCAGCTCTGGGGCCAACGTCCTGACTTTC. Translated: CASSLFRSSGANVLTF.

The chain combines TRBV7-2 with TRBJ1-5, with 7 bases aligning to TRBD1. Germline V gene lookup returns CDR1 SGHTA and CDR2 FQGNSA. V trimming: 1 base; J trimming: 0 bases; junction bases outside the gene matches: 3. The CDR3 spans 16 residues. The CDR3 protein is CASSLEGTVSNQPQHF. The CDR3 DNA reads TGTGCCAGCAGCTTAGAGGGGACAGTTAGCAATCAGCCCCAGCATTTT.

The chain combines TRBV10-3 with TRBJ1-6, with TRBD1 matching 7 bases. Germline lookup yields CDR1 ENHRY and CDR2 SYGVKD. Germline trimming cut 7 bases from V and 9 bases from J; bases unmatched to any gene: 6. The CDR3 sequence is 13 residues long. CDR3 nucleotides: TGTGCCATCACGCGGGACAGCGGTTCACCCCTCCACTTT. This translates into CAITRDSGSPLHF.

V gene TRBV28 combines with J gene TRBJ1-1; D gene unclear. V lost 3 bases, J lost 7 bases, and 15 bases lay in between. The CDR3 has 14 amino acids. Germline V CDR1 and CDR2: MDHEN, SYDVKM. In DNA form, the CDR3 reads TGTGCCAGCAGTTTTGTAGGGAGGGAGGATGAAGCTTTCTTT. It encodes CASSFVGREDEAFF.

The V call is TRBV7-8, the J call TRBJ2-7, with D perhaps being TRBD1 or TRBD2 (5 bases each). This CDR3 has 15 amino acids. CDR1 is SGHVS and CDR2 is FQNEAQ in the germline V gene. Trimming left V 1 base short and J 0 bases short, with 10 bases between. The CDR3 reads CASSLVAGSSYEQYF. CDR3 bases: TGTGCCAGCAGCTTAGTGGCAGGGAGCTCCTACGAGCAGTACTTC.

CDR3 protein: CASSYGQDTDTQYF. The CDR3 DNA reads as TGTGCCAGCAGCTATGGACAGGACACAGATACGCAGTATTTT. The chain uses TRBV7-9 and TRBJ2-3; 7 bases are a match to TRBD1. V lost 4 bases, J lost 2 bases, and 3 bases stayed unmatched. Germline CDR1 is SEHNR and CDR2 is FQNEAQ (reference sequence). This CDR3 has 14 residues.